This T cell receptor (beta chain) was sequenced during a study of T cell clonotyping in hematopoietic cell transplantation. Study overall: Recipients' pretransplant samples followed cytoreduction. General observations from the study: Pathologically expanded recipient clonotypes increased progressively from day 30 to day 180 as diversity fell.

Regarding time point: recipient sample about 28 days before transplant, after cytoreduction. Data came from immunoSEQ multiplex PCR; TCRdb stores just in-frame clones and leaves some out. The repertoire includes 15,000 to 20,000 clones, roughly 83% of them detected once, and roughly 8% sits in the top ten. V lost 5 bases and J lost 1, with 5 bases in between. The CDR3 is 12 residues long. CDR1 and CDR2 from the germline V gene are MNHNY and SVGAGI (reference sequence). Comments on this clone: No antigen is known for it.

The source was peripheral blood mononuclear cells, collected before stem cell transplant. The sequence was collected from a man between 45 and 60 years old with acute myeloid leukemia. Some clones in this sample may be carry-over from other donors' samples. The chain joins TRBV6-6 to TRBJ1-1, with D possibly matching TRBD1 (5 bases). CDR3 amino acids: CASSTGNTEAFF. As DNA, the CDR3 is TGTGCCAGCAGTACAGGGAACACTGAAGCTTTCTTT.